Included here is one TCR beta chain sequence, with context. Its antigen is not identified. Separate cDNA molecules each had unique molecular identifiers attached to them. TCRdb reprocessed the 5' RACE reads via MiXCR and lists one record per CDR3 protein. In the table there are tens of thousands of distinct CDR3 sequences, more than 13% of which are singletons. These data originate in a study of early T cells in non-severe SARS-CoV-2 infection. Looking at the study overall: Sequenced bulk RNA came from whole blood that was unsorted, and chains were unpaired. Regarding the study as a whole: Private and CD4 specificities were missed by VDJdb matching, which favored anti-spike CD8 responses.

This CDR3 spans 18 amino acids. The ends lost 0 bases at V and 4 bases at J; junction bases unmatched: 14. Germline CDR1 reads SGHTA; CDR2 reads FQGNSA. V usage is TRBV7-2 and J usage is TRBJ1-2, with TRBD1 matching over 7 bases. This sequence was found in an adult who was a healthcare worker with PCR-confirmed SARS-CoV-2 infection or an uninfected control (not recorded which). The sequences come from whole blood, collected at baseline. CDR3 sequence reads: CASSLALLETGLGYGYTF. In DNA form, the CDR3 reads TGTGCCAGCAGCTTAGCGCTTCTCGAGACAGGGTTGGGCTATGGCTACACCTTC.